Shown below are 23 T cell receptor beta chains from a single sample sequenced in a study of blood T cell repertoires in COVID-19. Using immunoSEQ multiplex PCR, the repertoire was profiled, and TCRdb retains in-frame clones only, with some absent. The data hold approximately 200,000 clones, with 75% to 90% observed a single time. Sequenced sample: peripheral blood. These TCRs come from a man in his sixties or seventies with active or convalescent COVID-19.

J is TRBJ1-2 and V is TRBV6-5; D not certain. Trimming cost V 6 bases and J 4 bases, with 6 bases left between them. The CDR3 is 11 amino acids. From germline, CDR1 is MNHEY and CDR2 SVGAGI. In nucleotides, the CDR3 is TGTGCCAGCAGAACGAGCTATGGCTACACCTTC. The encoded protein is CASRTSYGYTF.

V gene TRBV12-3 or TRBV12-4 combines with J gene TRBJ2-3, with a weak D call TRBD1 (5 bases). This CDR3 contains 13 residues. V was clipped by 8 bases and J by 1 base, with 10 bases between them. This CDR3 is CASEWGGTDTQYF. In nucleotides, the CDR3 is TGTGCCAGCGAATGGGGCGGCACAGATACGCAGTATTTT.

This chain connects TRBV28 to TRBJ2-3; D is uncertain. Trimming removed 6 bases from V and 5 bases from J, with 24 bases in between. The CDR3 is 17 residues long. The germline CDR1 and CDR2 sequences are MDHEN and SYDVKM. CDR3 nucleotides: TGTGCCAGCAGCATGCCTTCCTTCTCAGAATCTGGAGATACGCAGTATTTT. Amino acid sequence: CASSMPSFSESGDTQYF.

This chain's CDR3 is CACTRGGGLRETQYF. In DNA form, the CDR3 reads TGTGCCTGTACCAGGGGCGGGGGTTTACGAGAGACCCAGTACTTC. This rearrangement joins TRBV30 to TRBJ2-5; D possibly corresponds to TRBD2 (7 bases). V was trimmed by 6 bases and J by 4 bases, leaving 21 bases between them. This CDR3 spans 15 amino acids. Looked up from germline, CDR1 is GTSNPN and CDR2 is SVGIG (reference sequence).

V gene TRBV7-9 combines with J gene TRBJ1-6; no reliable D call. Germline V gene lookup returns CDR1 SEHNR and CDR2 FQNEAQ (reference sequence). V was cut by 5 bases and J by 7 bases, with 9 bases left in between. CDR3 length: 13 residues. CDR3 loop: CASSPSGNSPLHF. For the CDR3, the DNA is TGTGCCAGCAGCCCCTCGGGGAATTCACCCCTCCACTTT.

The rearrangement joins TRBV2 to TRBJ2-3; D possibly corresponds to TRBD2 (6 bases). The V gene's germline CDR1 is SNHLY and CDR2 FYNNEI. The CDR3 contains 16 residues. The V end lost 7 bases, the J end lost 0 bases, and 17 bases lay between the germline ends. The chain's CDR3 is CASKWGSGTSTDTQYF. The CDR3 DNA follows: TGTGCCAGCAAATGGGGTAGCGGTACTAGCACAGATACGCAGTATTTT.

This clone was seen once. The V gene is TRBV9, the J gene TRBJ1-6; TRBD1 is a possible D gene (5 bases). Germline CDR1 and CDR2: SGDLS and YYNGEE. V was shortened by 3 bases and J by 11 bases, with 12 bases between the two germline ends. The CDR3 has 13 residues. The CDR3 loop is CASSAQGTPPLHF. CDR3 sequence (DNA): TGTGCCAGCAGCGCCCAGGGTACTCCACCCCTCCACTTT.

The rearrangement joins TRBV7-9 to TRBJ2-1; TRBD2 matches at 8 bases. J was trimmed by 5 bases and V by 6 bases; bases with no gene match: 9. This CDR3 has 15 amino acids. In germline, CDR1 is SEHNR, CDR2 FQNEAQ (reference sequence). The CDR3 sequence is CASSQLAESDNEQFF. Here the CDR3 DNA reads TGTGCCAGCAGTCAACTAGCGGAGTCGGACAATGAGCAGTTCTTC.

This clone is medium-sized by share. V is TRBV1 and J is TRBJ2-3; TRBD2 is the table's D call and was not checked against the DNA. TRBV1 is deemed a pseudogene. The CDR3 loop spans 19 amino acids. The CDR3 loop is CTSSQDLFLGTRDTDTQYF. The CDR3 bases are TGCACCAGCAGCCAAGATCTATTCTTGGGGACTAGGGACACAGATACGCAGTATTTT.

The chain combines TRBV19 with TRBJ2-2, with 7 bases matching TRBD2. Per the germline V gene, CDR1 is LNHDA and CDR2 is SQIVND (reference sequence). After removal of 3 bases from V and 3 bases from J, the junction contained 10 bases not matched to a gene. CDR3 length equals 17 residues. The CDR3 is CASSISLQREDTGELFF. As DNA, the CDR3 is TGTGCCAGTAGTATTTCCCTCCAGCGGGAAGACACCGGGGAGCTGTTTTTT.

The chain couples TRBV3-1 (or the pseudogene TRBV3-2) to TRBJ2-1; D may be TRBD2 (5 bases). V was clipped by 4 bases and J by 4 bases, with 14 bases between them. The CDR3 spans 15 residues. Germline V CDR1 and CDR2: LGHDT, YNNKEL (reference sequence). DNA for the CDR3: TGTGCCAGCAGCCCCCGGAGGAATCCTTACAATGAGCAGTTCTTC. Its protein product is CASSPRRNPYNEQFF.

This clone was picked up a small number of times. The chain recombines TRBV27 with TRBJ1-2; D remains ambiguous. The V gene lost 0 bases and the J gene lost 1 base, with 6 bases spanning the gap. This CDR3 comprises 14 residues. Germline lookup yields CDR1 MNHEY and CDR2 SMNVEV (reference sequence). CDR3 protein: CASSLSFGNYGYTF. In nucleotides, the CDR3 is TGTGCCAGCAGTTTATCGTTCGGTAACTATGGCTACACCTTC.

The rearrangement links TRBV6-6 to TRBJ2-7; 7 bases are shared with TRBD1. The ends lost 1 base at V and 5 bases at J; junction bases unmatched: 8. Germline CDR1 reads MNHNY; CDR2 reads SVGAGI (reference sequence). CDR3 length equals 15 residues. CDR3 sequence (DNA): TGTGCCAGCAGTTACTTTGGACAGGTCCAGCACGAGCAGTACTTC. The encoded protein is CASSYFGQVQHEQYF.

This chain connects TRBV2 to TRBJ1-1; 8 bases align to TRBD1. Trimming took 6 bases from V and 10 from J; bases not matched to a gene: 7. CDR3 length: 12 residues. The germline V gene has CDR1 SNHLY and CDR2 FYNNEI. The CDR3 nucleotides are TGTGCCAGCAGCGCCGGGACAGGAGGAGCTTTCTTT. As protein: CASSAGTGGAFF. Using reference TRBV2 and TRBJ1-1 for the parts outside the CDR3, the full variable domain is EPEVTQTPSHQVTQMGQEVILRCVPISNHLYFYWYRQILGQKVEFLVSFYNNEISEKSEIFDDQFSVERPDGSNFTLKIRSTKLEDSAMYFCASSAGTGGAFFGQGTRLTVV.

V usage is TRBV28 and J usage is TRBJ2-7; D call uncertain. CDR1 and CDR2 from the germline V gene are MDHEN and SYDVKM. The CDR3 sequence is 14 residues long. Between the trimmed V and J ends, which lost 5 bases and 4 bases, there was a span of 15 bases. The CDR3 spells CASSIGLAQYEQYF. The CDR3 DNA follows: TGTGCCAGCAGTATCGGGTTAGCCCAATACGAGCAGTACTTC.

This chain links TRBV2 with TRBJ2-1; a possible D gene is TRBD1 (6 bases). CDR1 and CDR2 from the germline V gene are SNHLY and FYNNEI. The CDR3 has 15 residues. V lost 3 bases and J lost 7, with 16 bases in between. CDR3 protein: CASSENLGRGNEQFF. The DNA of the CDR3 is TGTGCCAGCAGTGAGAATTTAGGAAGGGGGAATGAGCAGTTCTTC.

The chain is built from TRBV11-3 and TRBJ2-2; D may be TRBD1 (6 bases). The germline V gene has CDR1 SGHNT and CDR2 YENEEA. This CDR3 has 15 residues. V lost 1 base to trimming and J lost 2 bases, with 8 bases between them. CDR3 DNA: TGTGCCAGCAGCTTAGGGACAGATAACACCGGGGAGCTGTTTTTT. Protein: CASSLGTDNTGELFF.

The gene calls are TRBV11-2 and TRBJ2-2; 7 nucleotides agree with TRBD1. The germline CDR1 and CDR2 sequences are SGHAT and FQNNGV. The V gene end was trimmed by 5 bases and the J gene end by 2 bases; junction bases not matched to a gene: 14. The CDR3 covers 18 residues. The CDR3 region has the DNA TGTGCCAGCAGCACAACAATGGGGCAGGGGGTAAACACCGGGGAGCTGTTTTTT. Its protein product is CASSTTMGQGVNTGELFF.

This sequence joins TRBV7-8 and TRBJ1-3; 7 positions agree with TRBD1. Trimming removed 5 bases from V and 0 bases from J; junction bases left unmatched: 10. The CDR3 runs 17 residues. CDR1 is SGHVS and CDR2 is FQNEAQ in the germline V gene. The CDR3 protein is CASSHRTGSLSGNTIYF. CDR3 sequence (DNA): TGTGCCAGCAGCCATCGGACAGGTAGCCTCTCTGGAAACACCATATATTTT.

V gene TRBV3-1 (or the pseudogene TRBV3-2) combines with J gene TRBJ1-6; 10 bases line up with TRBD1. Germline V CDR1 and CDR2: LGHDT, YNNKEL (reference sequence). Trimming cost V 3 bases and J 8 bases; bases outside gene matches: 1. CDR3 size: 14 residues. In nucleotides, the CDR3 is TGTGCCAGCAGCCAGGGACAGGGGTATTCACCCCTCCACTTT. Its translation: CASSQGQGYSPLHF.

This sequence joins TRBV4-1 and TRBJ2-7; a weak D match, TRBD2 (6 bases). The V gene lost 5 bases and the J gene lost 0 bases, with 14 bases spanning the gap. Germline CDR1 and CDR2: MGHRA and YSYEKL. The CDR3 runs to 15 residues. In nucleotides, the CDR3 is TGCGCCAGCAGCACCCGACGGGGGAGCTCCTACGAGCAGTACTTC. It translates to CASSTRRGSSYEQYF.

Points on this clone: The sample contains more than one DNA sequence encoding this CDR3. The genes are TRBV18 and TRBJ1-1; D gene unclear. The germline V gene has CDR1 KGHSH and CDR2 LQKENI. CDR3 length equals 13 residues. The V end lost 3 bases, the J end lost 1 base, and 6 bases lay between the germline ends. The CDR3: CASSPSENTEAFF. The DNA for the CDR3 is TGTGCCAGCTCACCCTCAGAGAACACTGAAGCTTTCTTT. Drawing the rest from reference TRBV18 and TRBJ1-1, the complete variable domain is NAGVMQNPRHLVRRRGQEARLRCSPMKGHSHVYWYRQLPEEGLKFMVYLQKENIIDESGMPKERFSAEFPKEGPSILRIQQVVRGDSAAYFCASSPSENTEAFFGQGTRLTVV.

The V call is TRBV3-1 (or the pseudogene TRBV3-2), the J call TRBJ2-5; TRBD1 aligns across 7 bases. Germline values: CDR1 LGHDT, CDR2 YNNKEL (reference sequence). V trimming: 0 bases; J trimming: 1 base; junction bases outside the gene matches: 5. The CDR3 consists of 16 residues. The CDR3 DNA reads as TGTGCCAGCAGCCAAGAGGCCCGGACAGGCCAAGAGACCCAGTACTTC. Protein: CASSQEARTGQETQYF.